The clone carrying this T cell receptor (beta chain) is a singleton in its sample. CDR1 is SGHTS, CDR2 YDEGEE, per germline. This CDR3 is built from 16 residues. The ends were cut back, 0 bases at V and 2 bases at J, with 12 bases in the middle. This entry belongs to a study of OX40 agonist ivuxolimab in advanced cancers. Assay: immunoSEQ multiplex PCR; the TCRdb copy retains only in-frame clones and omits some. The sample shows about 100,000 clones, around nine tenths of them seen only once. The chain joins TRBV5-8 to TRBJ2-1; D is perhaps TRBD1 or TRBD2 (5 bases each). Sample: CD4+ or CD8+ T cells sorted from blood, taken in a trial of the OX40 agonist ivuxolimab. This sequence was found in an adult with an advanced solid tumor such as melanoma, head and neck, liver or kidney cancer. The CDR3, as DNA: TGTGCCAGCAGCTTGGCTTGGCAGGGACCCTACAATGAGCAGTTCTTC. Residues: CASSLAWQGPYNEQFF.